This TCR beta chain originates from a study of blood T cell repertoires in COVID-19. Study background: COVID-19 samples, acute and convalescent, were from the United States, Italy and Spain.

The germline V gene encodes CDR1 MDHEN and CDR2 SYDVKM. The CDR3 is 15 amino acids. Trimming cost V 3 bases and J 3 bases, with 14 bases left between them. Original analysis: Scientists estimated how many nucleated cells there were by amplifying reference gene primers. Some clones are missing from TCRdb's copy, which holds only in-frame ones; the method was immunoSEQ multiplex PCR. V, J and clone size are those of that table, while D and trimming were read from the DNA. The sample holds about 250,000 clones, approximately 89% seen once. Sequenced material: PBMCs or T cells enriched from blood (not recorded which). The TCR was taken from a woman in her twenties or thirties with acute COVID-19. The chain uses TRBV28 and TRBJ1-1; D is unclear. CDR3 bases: TGTGCCAGCAGTTTCTTGGGTAGGGAGGACACTGAAGCTTTCTTT. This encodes CASSFLGREDTEAFF.